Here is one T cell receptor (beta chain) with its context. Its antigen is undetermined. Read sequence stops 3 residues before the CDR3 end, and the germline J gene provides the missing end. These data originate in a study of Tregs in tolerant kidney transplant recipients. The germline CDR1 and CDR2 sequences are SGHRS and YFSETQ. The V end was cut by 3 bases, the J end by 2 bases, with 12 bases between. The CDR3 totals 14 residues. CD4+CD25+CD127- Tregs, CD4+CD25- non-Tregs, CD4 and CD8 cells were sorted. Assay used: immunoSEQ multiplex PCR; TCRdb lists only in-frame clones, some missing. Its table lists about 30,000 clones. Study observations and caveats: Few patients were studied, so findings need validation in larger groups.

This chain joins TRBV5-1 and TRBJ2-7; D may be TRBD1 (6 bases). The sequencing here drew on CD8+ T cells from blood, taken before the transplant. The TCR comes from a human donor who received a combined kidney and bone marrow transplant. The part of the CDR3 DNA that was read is TGCGCCAGCAGCTCTCAACAGGGCACCTACGAG. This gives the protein CASSSQQGTYE. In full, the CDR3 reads CASSSQQGTYEQYF. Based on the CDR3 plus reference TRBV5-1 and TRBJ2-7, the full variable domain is KAGVTQTPRYLIKTRGQQVTLSCSPISGHRSVSWYQQTPGQGLQFLFEYFSETQRNKGNFPGRFSGRQFSNSRSEMNVSTLELGDSALYLCASSSQQGTYEQYFGPGTRLTVT.